What follows describes a single TCR beta chain. The identical CDR3 is also encoded by other nucleotide sequences in the sample. The data were obtained in a study of T cell clones after liver transplantation. Study at large: Liver transplant recipients had immunosuppression withdrawal attempted within 2 years. TCRbeta sequencing after a pre-transplant mixed lymphocyte reaction identified graft-donor-reactive clones, later tracked in post-transplant blood.

V was pared by 3 bases and J by 6 bases, with 5 bases of the junction left unmatched. CDR1 is SGHRS and CDR2 is YFSETQ in the germline V gene. The CDR3 covers 15 residues. Measured with immunoSEQ multiplex PCR; TCRdb has only the in-frame clones, and not every one. The sample has roughly 67,000 clones, roughly 92% seen once. The chain carries TRBV5-1 and TRBJ2-1; 11 bases fit TRBD2. The sequencing here drew on CD4+ T cells from blood, taken less than 27 months after liver transplant. The origin of this receptor is a human patient who received a liver transplant. Some T cells may possibly be graft donor cells. CDR3 residues: CASSSSGTSGNEQFF. As DNA, the CDR3 is TGCGCCAGCAGCTCCTCCGGGACTAGCGGCAATGAGCAGTTCTTC.